These T cell receptor beta chains were read from a single sample in a study of T cell changes during pregnancy in multiple sclerosis. Produced via immunoSEQ multiplex PCR; TCRdb's table is partial and in-frame only. The table shows 55,000 to 70,000 clones, with around nine tenths occurring only once. The sequencing used CD4+ T cells from peripheral blood mononuclear cells, collected after pregnancy. These receptors all come from a female donor with multiple sclerosis, enrolled in a pregnancy study. The CDR3 runs from the conserved cysteine through the conserved F or W. A D gene is named only where the DNA matches it firmly. A row's size may be missing; if present it is once, few, many or a size class.

DNA: TGCGCCAGCAGCCAGGAACTAGTCCGCGGGGAGCTGTTTTTT
CDR3: CASSQELVRGELFF
D: -
V: TRBV4-1
J: TRBJ2-2
size: -

DNA: TGTGCCAGCAGCGTAGGGACAGGGAGTCAAGAGACCCAGTACTTC
CDR3: CASSVGTGSQETQYF
D: TRBD1
V: TRBV9
J: TRBJ2-5
size: -

DNA: TGTGCCAGCAGCTTAGGGCACGGGGGAAACACTGAAGCTTTCTTT
CDR3: CASSLGHGGNTEAFF
D: -
V: TRBV7-9
J: TRBJ1-1
size: -

DNA: TGCGCCAGCAGCTTGGCCGGGCGGGGCGACTACGAGCAGTACTTC
CDR3: CASSLAGRGDYEQYF
D: -
V: TRBV5-1
J: TRBJ2-7
size: once

DNA: TGTGCCAGCAGAGCCACAGGGGCGTGGGGCTACACCTTC
CDR3: CASRATGAWGYTF
D: TRBD1
V: TRBV27
J: TRBJ1-2
size: once

DNA: TGTGCCAGCAGCTCCGACGGGATGGCAAGGGGAAACACCATATATTTT
CDR3: CASSSDGMARGNTIYF
D: -
V: TRBV27
J: TRBJ1-3
size: -

DNA: TGTGCCAGCGGGACCGGGACAGGGGTCAATGAGCAGTTCTTC
CDR3: CASGTGTGVNEQFF
D: TRBD1
V: TRBV9
J: TRBJ2-1
size: -

DNA: TGTGCCAGCAGCCGGGACTCCATGGGCTATGGCTACACCTTC
CDR3: CASSRDSMGYGYTF
D: -
V: TRBV7-9
J: TRBJ1-2
size: -

DNA: TGTGCCAGCAGCTTACAGGGGGTTGAGGGCTATGGCTACACCTTC
CDR3: CASSLQGVEGYGYTF
D: TRBD1
V: TRBV5-4
J: TRBJ1-2
size: -

DNA: TGTGCCATCAGTGAGAACAGGGCCATCTATAATTCACCCCTCCACTTT
CDR3: CAISENRAIYNSPLHF
D: -
V: TRBV10-3
J: TRBJ1-6
size: -

DNA: TGTGCCAGCAGCTTAAGACGACCCGGGGGGTACGAGCAGTACTTC
CDR3: CASSLRRPGGYEQYF
D: TRBD2
V: TRBV5-8
J: TRBJ2-7
size: -

DNA: TGTGCCAGCCGTATTGAGACAGGGAAAAACATTCAGTACTTC
CDR3: CASRIETGKNIQYF
D: TRBD1
V: TRBV2
J: TRBJ2-4
size: -

DNA: TGTGCCAGCAGCTTGGTCCAGGCGACTGAAGCTTTCTTT
CDR3: CASSLVQATEAFF
D: -
V: TRBV5-4
J: TRBJ1-1
size: -

DNA: TGTGCCAGCAGCTTATTCGGAGACGACTATGGCTACACCTTC
CDR3: CASSLFGDDYGYTF
D: -
V: TRBV7-9
J: TRBJ1-2
size: -

DNA: TGTGCCTGGAGTGTTGGGACAGTCAATCAGCCCCAGCATTTT
CDR3: CAWSVGTVNQPQHF
D: TRBD1
V: TRBV30
J: TRBJ1-5
size: once

DNA: TGCAGCGTTGTAAGCAGAGGGACTGAAGCTTTCTTT
CDR3: CSVVSRGTEAFF
D: -
V: TRBV29-1
J: TRBJ1-1
size: -

DNA: TGTGCCATCAGACCTACAGGGAACACTGAAGCTTTCTTT
CDR3: CAIRPTGNTEAFF
D: -
V: TRBV10-3
J: TRBJ1-1
size: once

DNA: TGTGCCAGTAGTATACTAGCGGGAGGTCGGGCCCAAAACATTCAGTACTTC
CDR3: CASSILAGGRAQNIQYF
D: TRBD2
V: TRBV19
J: TRBJ2-4
size: -

DNA: TGTGCCTGGAGTGACAGGGGGGCAGCTGGGGCCAACGTCCTGACTTTC
CDR3: CAWSDRGAAGANVLTF
D: TRBD1
V: TRBV30
J: TRBJ2-6
size: -

DNA: TGCAGCGTTGCCGCTGGGCTAGCGACGAAGAACGAGCAGTACTTC
CDR3: CSVAAGLATKNEQYF
D: -
V: TRBV29-1
J: TRBJ2-7
size: -

DNA: TGTGCCAGTAGTACCCGGGACAGGGGATGGAACACTGAAGCTTTCTTT
CDR3: CASSTRDRGWNTEAFF
D: TRBD1
V: TRBV19
J: TRBJ1-1
size: -